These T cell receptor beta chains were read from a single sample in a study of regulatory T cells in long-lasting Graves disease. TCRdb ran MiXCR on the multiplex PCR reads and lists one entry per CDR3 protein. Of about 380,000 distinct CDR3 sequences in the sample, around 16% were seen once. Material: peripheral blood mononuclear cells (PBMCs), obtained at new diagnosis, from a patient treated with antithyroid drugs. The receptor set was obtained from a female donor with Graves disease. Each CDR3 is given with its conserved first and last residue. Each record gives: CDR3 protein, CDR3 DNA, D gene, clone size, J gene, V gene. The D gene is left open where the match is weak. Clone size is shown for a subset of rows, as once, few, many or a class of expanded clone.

CDR3aa: CSAGGLAGVYEQYF
CDR3nt: TGCAGTGCTGGAGGACTAGCGGGAGTTTACGAGCAGTACTTC
d_gene: TRBD2
abundance: many
j_gene: TRBJ2-7
v_gene: TRBV20-1

CDR3aa: CASSFALTPTDTQYF
CDR3nt: TGTGCCAGCAGCTTTGCCCTTACCCCCACAGATACGCAGTATTTT
d_gene: -
abundance: many
j_gene: TRBJ2-3
v_gene: TRBV11-2

CDR3aa: CASSFPTSRMYEQYF
CDR3nt: TGTGCCAGCAGTTTCCCGACTAGCAGGATGTACGAGCAGTACTTC
d_gene: TRBD2
abundance: many
j_gene: TRBJ2-7
v_gene: TRBV28

CDR3aa: CASSATTGSRNTEAFF
CDR3nt: TGTGCCAGCAGCGCCACAACAGGGAGCCGGAACACTGAAGCTTTCTTT
d_gene: -
abundance: few
j_gene: TRBJ1-1
v_gene: TRBV7-3

CDR3aa: CASSLAEGREKLFF
CDR3nt: TGTGCCAGCAGTTTAGCGGAAGGGCGGGAAAAACTGTTTTTT
d_gene: -
abundance: many
j_gene: TRBJ1-4
v_gene: TRBV12-3/TRBV12-4

CDR3aa: CSAQGSGRANNEQFF
CDR3nt: TGCAGTGCCCAAGGGAGCGGGAGGGCCAACAATGAGCAGTTCTTC
d_gene: TRBD2
abundance: many
j_gene: TRBJ2-1
v_gene: TRBV20-1

CDR3aa: CASSLVSMWTSPHRREQYF
CDR3nt: TGTGCCAGCAGCTTAGTTTCAATGTGGACTAGCCCTCATCGGAGAGAGCAGTACTTC
d_gene: TRBD2
abundance: many
j_gene: TRBJ2-7
v_gene: TRBV7-2

CDR3aa: CASSQDVQAHGYTF
CDR3nt: TGCGCCAGCAGCCAAGATGTGCAGGCGCATGGCTACACCTTC
d_gene: -
abundance: few
j_gene: TRBJ1-2
v_gene: TRBV4-1

CDR3aa: CASSQNAGTMTPYEQYF
CDR3nt: TGTGCCAGCTCCCAAAACGCCGGGACGATGACTCCCTACGAGCAGTACTTC
d_gene: -
abundance: -
j_gene: TRBJ2-7
v_gene: TRBV6-2/TRBV6-3

CDR3aa: CSAKGGGEQYF
CDR3nt: TGCAGTGCAAAAGGGGGGGGCGAGCAGTACTTC
d_gene: -
abundance: many
j_gene: TRBJ2-7
v_gene: TRBV20-1

CDR3aa: CASSLSGTADPPYGYTF
CDR3nt: TGTGCCAGCAGTTTATCGGGGACAGCCGACCCACCCTATGGCTACACCTTC
d_gene: TRBD1
abundance: -
j_gene: TRBJ1-2
v_gene: TRBV28

CDR3aa: CASSPRTHTDTQYF
CDR3nt: TGTGCCAGCTCACCACGGACCCACACAGATACGCAGTATTTT
d_gene: -
abundance: many
j_gene: TRBJ2-3
v_gene: TRBV18

CDR3aa: CASSVGGPKAETQYF
CDR3nt: TGTGCCAGCAGTGTCGGCGGCCCAAAGGCAGAGACCCAGTACTTC
d_gene: -
abundance: many
j_gene: TRBJ2-5
v_gene: TRBV2

CDR3aa: CASSPGATNEKLFF
CDR3nt: TGTGCCAGCAGCCCTGGGGCAACTAATGAAAAACTGTTTTTT
d_gene: -
abundance: many
j_gene: TRBJ1-4
v_gene: TRBV7-9

CDR3aa: CSVLTPGTGVGNSPLHF
CDR3nt: TGCAGCGTTTTAACTCCGGGGACAGGGGTAGGGAATTCACCCCTCCACTTT
d_gene: TRBD1
abundance: -
j_gene: TRBJ1-6
v_gene: TRBV29-1

CDR3aa: CASSPDRGSNQPQHF
CDR3nt: TGTGCCAGCAGCCCAGACAGGGGGAGCAATCAGCCCCAGCATTTT
d_gene: TRBD1
abundance: few
j_gene: TRBJ1-5
v_gene: TRBV14

CDR3aa: CASSLRDGLRINSPLHF
CDR3nt: TGTGCCAGCAGCTTACGGGACGGACTCCGGATCAATTCACCCCTCCACTTT
d_gene: -
abundance: few
j_gene: TRBJ1-6
v_gene: TRBV5-5

CDR3aa: CASSPPASGRTYEQYF
CDR3nt: TGTGCCAGCAGCCCCCCCGCTAGCGGGCGCACCTACGAGCAGTACTTC
d_gene: TRBD2
abundance: many
j_gene: TRBJ2-7
v_gene: TRBV12-3/TRBV12-4

CDR3aa: CASSLDRDRTGELFF
CDR3nt: TGTGCCAGCAGCCTCGACAGGGACCGCACCGGGGAGCTGTTTTTT
d_gene: TRBD1
abundance: -
j_gene: TRBJ2-2
v_gene: TRBV7-3

CDR3aa: CASSERALAMNTEAFF
CDR3nt: TGTGCCAGCAGTGAACGGGCCTTGGCAATGAACACTGAAGCTTTCTTT
d_gene: -
abundance: many
j_gene: TRBJ1-1
v_gene: TRBV25-1

CDR3aa: CASSPSWEQFF
CDR3nt: TGTGCCAGCAGCCCAAGCTGGGAGCAGTTCTTC
d_gene: -
abundance: few
j_gene: TRBJ2-1
v_gene: TRBV28

CDR3aa: CASGQRNTGELFF
CDR3nt: TGTGCCAGCGGTCAGAGGAACACCGGGGAGCTGTTTTTT
d_gene: -
abundance: -
j_gene: TRBJ2-2
v_gene: TRBV5-6

CDR3aa: CASSPTGGTNSPLHF
CDR3nt: TGTGCCAGCAGTCCGACAGGGGGCACCAATTCACCCCTCCACTTT
d_gene: TRBD1
abundance: -
j_gene: TRBJ1-6
v_gene: TRBV12-3/TRBV12-4

CDR3aa: CASSGGRENQPQHF
CDR3nt: TGTGCCAGCAGTGGCGGCCGAGAGAATCAGCCCCAGCATTTT
d_gene: -
abundance: many
j_gene: TRBJ1-5
v_gene: TRBV2

CDR3aa: CAWSVMVGPWGGYNEQFF
CDR3nt: TGTGCCTGGAGTGTAATGGTGGGGCCCTGGGGTGGCTACAATGAGCAGTTCTTC
d_gene: -
abundance: -
j_gene: TRBJ2-1
v_gene: TRBV30

CDR3aa: CASSTRGTGVYNEQFF
CDR3nt: TGTGCCAGCAGCACCCGGGGGACAGGGGTCTACAATGAGCAGTTCTTC
d_gene: TRBD1
abundance: many
j_gene: TRBJ2-1
v_gene: TRBV9

CDR3aa: CASSTRDRGSNNEQFF
CDR3nt: TGTGCCAGCAGTACCCGGGACAGGGGAAGCAACAATGAGCAGTTCTTC
d_gene: TRBD1
abundance: many
j_gene: TRBJ2-1
v_gene: TRBV6-2/TRBV6-3

CDR3aa: CASSPRTASHQNTEALF
CDR3nt: TGCGCCAGCAGCCCCCGGACAGCGTCCCACCAGAACACTGAAGCTCTCTTT
d_gene: -
abundance: -
j_gene: TRBJ1-1
v_gene: TRBV5-1

CDR3aa: CASSQPEVDTGELFF
CDR3nt: TGTGCCAGCAGCCAACCGGAGGTGGACACCGGGGAGCTGTTTTTT
d_gene: -
abundance: -
j_gene: TRBJ2-2
v_gene: TRBV27

CDR3aa: CASSLPGHQTNEQYF
CDR3nt: TGCGCCAGCAGCCTACCGGGACATCAAACCAACGAGCAGTACTTC
d_gene: -
abundance: few
j_gene: TRBJ2-7
v_gene: TRBV5-1

CDR3aa: CASSSHSGKNDEQYF
CDR3nt: TGTGCCAGCAGTTCTCATTCCGGGAAGAATGACGAGCAGTACTTC
d_gene: -
abundance: many
j_gene: TRBJ2-7
v_gene: TRBV6-5

CDR3aa: CASSQDPSAGYTF
CDR3nt: TGTGCCAGCAGCCAAGATCCCTCTGCTGGCTACACCTTC
d_gene: -
abundance: many
j_gene: TRBJ1-2
v_gene: TRBV3-1

CDR3aa: CASITTGGYHEQYF
CDR3nt: TGCGCCAGCATTACCACAGGGGGCTACCACGAGCAGTACTTC
d_gene: TRBD1
abundance: -
j_gene: TRBJ2-7
v_gene: TRBV10-1

CDR3aa: CASSEQGGQPQHF
CDR3nt: TGTGCCAGCAGCGAACAGGGGGGACAGCCCCAGCATTTT
d_gene: TRBD1
abundance: few
j_gene: TRBJ1-5
v_gene: TRBV6-4

CDR3aa: CSAWEGQTLNTEAFF
CDR3nt: TGCAGTGCATGGGAGGGACAGACGCTGAACACTGAAGCTTTCTTT
d_gene: TRBD1
abundance: many
j_gene: TRBJ1-1
v_gene: TRBV20-1

CDR3aa: CAINNGNTEAFF
CDR3nt: TGTGCCATCAACAACGGGAACACTGAAGCTTTCTTT
d_gene: -
abundance: once
j_gene: TRBJ1-1
v_gene: TRBV10-3

CDR3aa: CASSPSEGGTEAFF
CDR3nt: TGTGCCAGCAGTCCTTCAGAAGGGGGCACTGAAGCTTTCTTT
d_gene: -
abundance: many
j_gene: TRBJ1-1
v_gene: TRBV28

CDR3aa: CASSFHYGAESSYNSPLHF
CDR3nt: TGCGCCAGCAGCTTTCATTACGGGGCCGAGAGCTCCTATAATTCACCCCTCCACTTT
d_gene: -
abundance: -
j_gene: TRBJ1-6
v_gene: TRBV5-1

CDR3aa: CSAKAPPRDAERVMRAFF
CDR3nt: TGCAGTGCTAAAGCCCCGCCCCGGGACGCCGAACGGGTTATGAGAGCTTTCTTT
d_gene: -
abundance: many
j_gene: TRBJ1-1
v_gene: TRBV20-1

CDR3aa: CASSFGTGDWDTQYF
CDR3nt: TGTGCCAGCAGTTTTGGGACAGGGGATTGGGATACGCAGTATTTT
d_gene: TRBD1
abundance: many
j_gene: TRBJ2-3
v_gene: TRBV28